This record looks at one T cell receptor (beta chain) sequence and its context. Antigen unknown. This specimen comes from a study of identical twins' blood T cells. Each TCR cDNA library carried sample-specific barcodes on both ends. TCRdb fed the 5' RACE reads into MiXCR, producing one record per CDR3 protein. Of a few hundred thousand distinct CDR3 sequences in the sample, 28% were seen once. Likely shared infections and vaccines: all three twin pairs were reared together. Germline V gene lookup returns CDR1 KGHSH and CDR2 LQKENI. This CDR3 is built from 17 residues. Trimming removed 5 bases from V and 6 bases from J; junction bases left unmatched: 13. Study-wide findings and caveats: V gene usage reportedly matched far better within twin pairs than unrelated donors.

The sequence derives from a woman aged 18-49 years in good health. The chain has TRBV18 and TRBJ2-3; 11 bases map to TRBD2. The sample comprised PBMCs. The CDR3 loop reads CASSDDLAGGSLDTQYF. The CDR3 DNA sequence: TGTGCCAGCTCAGACGATCTAGCGGGAGGCTCTCTTGATACGCAGTATTTT.